This TCR beta chain appears in the sequencing data of a study of T cell clones after liver transplantation. Study-level information: Apart from a few HCV-positive recipients, transplants were for non-autoimmune, non-viral reasons. At least one year of complete immunosuppression withdrawal without enzymes over twice normal defined tolerance. The study, taken as a whole, reports: These preliminary findings come from unstandardized post-transplant sampling times.

This CDR3 comprises 11 residues. Germline loops: CDR1 SGHRS, CDR2 YFSETQ. The ends were cut back, 8 bases at V and 7 bases at J, with 9 bases in the middle. Profiled with immunoSEQ multiplex PCR; TCRdb holds only in-frame clones, not every one. The sample consists of over 100,000 clones, 82% of them appearing once. Of note for this clone: Its specificity is unknown.

The specimen was CD4+ T cells from blood, collected before liver transplant. The chain carries TRBV5-1 and TRBJ2-2; D gene unclear. The source is a human donor who received a liver transplant. The CDR3 region is CASRQVGELFF. CDR3 sequence (DNA): TGCGCCAGTCGACAAGTCGGGGAGCTGTTTTTT. Combining the CDR3 with reference TRBV5-1 and TRBJ2-2 gives the whole variable domain KAGVTQTPRYLIKTRGQQVTLSCSPISGHRSVSWYQQTPGQGLQFLFEYFSETQRNKGNFPGRFSGRQFSNSRSEMNVSTLELGDSALYLCASRQVGELFFGEGSRLTVL.